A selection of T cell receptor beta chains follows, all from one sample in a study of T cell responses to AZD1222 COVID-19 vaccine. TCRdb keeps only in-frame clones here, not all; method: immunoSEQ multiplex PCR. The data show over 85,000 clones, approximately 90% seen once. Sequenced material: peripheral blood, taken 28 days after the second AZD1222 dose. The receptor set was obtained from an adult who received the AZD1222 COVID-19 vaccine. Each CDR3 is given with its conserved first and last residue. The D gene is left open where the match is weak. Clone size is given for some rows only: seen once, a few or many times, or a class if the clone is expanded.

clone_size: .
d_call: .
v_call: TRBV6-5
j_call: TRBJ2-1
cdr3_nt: TGTGCCAGCGAAAAGGGGGACTCCTACAATGAGCAGTTCTTC
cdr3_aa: CASEKGDSYNEQFF

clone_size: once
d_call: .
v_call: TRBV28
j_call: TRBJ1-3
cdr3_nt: TGTGCCAGCAGTTTGGGCAGGGCGAGCTCTGGAAACACCATATATTTT
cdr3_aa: CASSLGRASSGNTIYF

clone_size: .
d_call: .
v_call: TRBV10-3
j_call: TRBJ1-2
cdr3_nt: TGTGCCATCAGTGAGTCTGAATATGGCTACACCTTC
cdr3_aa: CAISESEYGYTF

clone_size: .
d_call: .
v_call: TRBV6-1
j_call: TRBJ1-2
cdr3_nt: TGTGCCAGCACCGAGGGGGAGTATGGCTACACCTTC
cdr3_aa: CASTEGEYGYTF

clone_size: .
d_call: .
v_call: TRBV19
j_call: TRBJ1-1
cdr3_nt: TGTGCCAGTAGTTCTGGTCGGCAAGCGACTGTGACTGAAGCTTTCTTT
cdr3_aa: CASSSGRQATVTEAFF

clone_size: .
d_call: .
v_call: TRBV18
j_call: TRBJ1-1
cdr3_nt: TGTGCCAGCTCACAAAGCCGGGTCCAGAACACTGAAGCTTTCTTT
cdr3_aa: CASSQSRVQNTEAFF

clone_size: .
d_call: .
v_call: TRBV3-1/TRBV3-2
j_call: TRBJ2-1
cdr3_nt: TGTGCCAGCAGCCCATCCGGGACGACCTACAATGAGCAGTTCTTC
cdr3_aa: CASSPSGTTYNEQFF

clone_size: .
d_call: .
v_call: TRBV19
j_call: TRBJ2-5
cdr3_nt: TGTGCCAGTAGTCCCGGGGCCCAAGAGACCCAGTACTTC
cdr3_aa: CASSPGAQETQYF

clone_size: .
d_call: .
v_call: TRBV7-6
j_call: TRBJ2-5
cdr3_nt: TGTGCCAGCAGCTTCGCCTCGGGGGTTCAAGAGACCCAGTACTTC
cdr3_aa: CASSFASGVQETQYF

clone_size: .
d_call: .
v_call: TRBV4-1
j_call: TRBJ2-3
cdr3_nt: TGCGCCAGCGCCTCCTCGGCGGGGCGCACAGATACGCAGTATTTT
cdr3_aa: CASASSAGRTDTQYF

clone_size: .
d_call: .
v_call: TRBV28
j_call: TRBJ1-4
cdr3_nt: TGTGCCAGCAGTTTAGAGGGGGGAAATGAAAAACTGTTTTTT
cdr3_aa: CASSLEGGNEKLFF

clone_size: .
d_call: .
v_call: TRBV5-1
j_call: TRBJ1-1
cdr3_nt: TGCGCCAGCAGACCACTGGGGGAGAACACTGAAGCTTTCTTT
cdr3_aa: CASRPLGENTEAFF

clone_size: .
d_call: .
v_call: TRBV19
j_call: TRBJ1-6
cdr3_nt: TGTGCCAGTAGTCTCCAGGACGTCTCACCCCTCCACTTT
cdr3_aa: CASSLQDVSPLHF

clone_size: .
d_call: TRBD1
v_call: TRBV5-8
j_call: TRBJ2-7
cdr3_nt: TGTGCCAGCAGCGACAGGGGCGAGCAGTACTTC
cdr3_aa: CASSDRGEQYF

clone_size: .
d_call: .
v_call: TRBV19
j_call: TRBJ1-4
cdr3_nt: TGTGCCAGTAGTATCAGACAGGATGAAAAACTGTTTTTT
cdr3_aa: CASSIRQDEKLFF

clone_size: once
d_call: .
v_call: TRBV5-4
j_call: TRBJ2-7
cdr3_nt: TGTGCCAGCAGTTCTTCCTACGAGCAGTACTTC
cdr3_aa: CASSSSYEQYF

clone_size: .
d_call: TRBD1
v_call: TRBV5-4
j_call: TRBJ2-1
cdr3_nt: TGTGCCAGCAGCCCGGGACAGGGCAGCGTCAATGAGCAGTTCTTC
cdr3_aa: CASSPGQGSVNEQFF

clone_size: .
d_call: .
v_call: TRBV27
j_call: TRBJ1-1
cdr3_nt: TGTGCCAGCAGAACGGACAGCTGGAACACTGAAGCTTTCTTT
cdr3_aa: CASRTDSWNTEAFF

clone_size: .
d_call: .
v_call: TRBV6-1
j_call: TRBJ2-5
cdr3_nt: TGTGCCAGCAGTGAACAAAACCAAGAGACCCAGTACTTC
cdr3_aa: CASSEQNQETQYF

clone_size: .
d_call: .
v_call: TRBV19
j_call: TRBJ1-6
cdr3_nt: TGTGCCAGTAGCTCCGGGACGCCGGATAATTCACCCCTCCACTTT
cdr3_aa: CASSSGTPDNSPLHF

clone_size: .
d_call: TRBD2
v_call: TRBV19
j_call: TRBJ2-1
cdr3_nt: TGTGCCAGTACCCCAACGGGGCTAGCGGGAACGGAGGGGAATGAGCAGTTCTTC
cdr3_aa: CASTPTGLAGTEGNEQFF

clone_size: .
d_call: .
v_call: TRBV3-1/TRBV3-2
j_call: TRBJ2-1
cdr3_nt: TGTGCCAGCAGCCAAATGGGGGGATTCGGTGAGCAGTTCTTC
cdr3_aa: CASSQMGGFGEQFF

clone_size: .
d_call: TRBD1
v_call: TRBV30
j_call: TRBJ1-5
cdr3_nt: TGTGCCTCCAACCATGGGACAGATAGCAATCAGCCCCAGCATTTT
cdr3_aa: CASNHGTDSNQPQHF

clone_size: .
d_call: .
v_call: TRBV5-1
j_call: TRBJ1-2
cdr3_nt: TGCGCCAGCAGCTTGGCCCCGCTATTACGGGAAGGCTACACCTTC
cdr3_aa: CASSLAPLLREGYTF

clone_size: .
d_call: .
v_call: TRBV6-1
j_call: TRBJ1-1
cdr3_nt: TGTGCCAGCAGTGGAACCCTCGGGACCCTGAACACTGAAGCTTTCTTT
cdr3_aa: CASSGTLGTLNTEAFF

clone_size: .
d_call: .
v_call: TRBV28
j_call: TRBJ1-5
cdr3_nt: TGTGCCAGCAGCTCGATCAATCAGCCCCAGCATTTT
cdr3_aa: CASSSINQPQHF

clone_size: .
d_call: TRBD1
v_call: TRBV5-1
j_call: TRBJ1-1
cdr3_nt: TGCGCCAGCAGTCGACAGGGTTGGAACACTGAAGCTTTCTTT
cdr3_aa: CASSRQGWNTEAFF

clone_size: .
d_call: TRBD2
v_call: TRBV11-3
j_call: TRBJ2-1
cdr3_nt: TGTGCCAGCAGCCCAGGACTAGCGGGGGAAGTCGATGAGCAGTTCTTC
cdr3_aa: CASSPGLAGEVDEQFF

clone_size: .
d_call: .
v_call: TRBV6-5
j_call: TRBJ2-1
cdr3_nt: TGTGCCAGCCAAACGGGAGTGTTGAGGGAGCAGTTCTTC
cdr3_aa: CASQTGVLREQFF

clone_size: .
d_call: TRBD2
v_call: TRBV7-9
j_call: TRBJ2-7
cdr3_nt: TGTGCCAGCAGCCCTCATAGCGGGGTAGGCTACGAGCAGTACTTC
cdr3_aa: CASSPHSGVGYEQYF

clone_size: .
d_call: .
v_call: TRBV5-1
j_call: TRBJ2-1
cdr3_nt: TGCGCCAGCAGCCCCCTCGGGTCCCCGAGCTCCTACAATGAGCAGTTCTTC
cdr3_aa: CASSPLGSPSSYNEQFF

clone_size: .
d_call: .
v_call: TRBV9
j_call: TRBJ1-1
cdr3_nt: TGTGCCAGCAGCCCGTCGACAGCGAACACTGAAGCTTTCTTT
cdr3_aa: CASSPSTANTEAFF

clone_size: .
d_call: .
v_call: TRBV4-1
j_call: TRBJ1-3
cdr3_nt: TGCGCCAGCAGCCAATATAGGGCAGACACCATATATTTT
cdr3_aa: CASSQYRADTIYF

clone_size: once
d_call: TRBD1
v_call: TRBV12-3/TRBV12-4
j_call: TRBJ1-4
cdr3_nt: TGTGCCAGCAGCCAGGGGGCGGGTGAAAAACTGTTTTTT
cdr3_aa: CASSQGAGEKLFF

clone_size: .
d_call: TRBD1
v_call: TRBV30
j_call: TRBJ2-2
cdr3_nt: TGTGCCTGGAGTCCCTTACCGGGACAGGGGCACACCGGGGAGCTGTTTTTT
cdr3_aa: CAWSPLPGQGHTGELFF

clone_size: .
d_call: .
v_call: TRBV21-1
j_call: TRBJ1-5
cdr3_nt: TGTGCCAGCTCGTCGGGACAGCCCAATCAGCCCCAGCATTTT
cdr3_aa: CASSSGQPNQPQHF

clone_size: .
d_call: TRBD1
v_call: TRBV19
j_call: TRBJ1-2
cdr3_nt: TGTGCCAGTAGTATCTCCCTTGGACAGGGCCCCTATGGCTACACCTTC
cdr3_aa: CASSISLGQGPYGYTF

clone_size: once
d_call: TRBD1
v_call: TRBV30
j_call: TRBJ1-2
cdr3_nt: TGTGCCTGGAGTCCGACAGGGGACGGCTACACCTTC
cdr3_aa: CAWSPTGDGYTF

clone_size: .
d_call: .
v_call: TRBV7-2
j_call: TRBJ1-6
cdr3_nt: TGTGCCAGCACACTACAGGTTAATTCACCCCTCCACTTT
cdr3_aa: CASTLQVNSPLHF

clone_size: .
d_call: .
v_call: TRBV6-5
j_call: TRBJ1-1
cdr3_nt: TGTGCCAGCAGTTATCAGGAGGGAAACACTGAAGCTTTCTTT
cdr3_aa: CASSYQEGNTEAFF

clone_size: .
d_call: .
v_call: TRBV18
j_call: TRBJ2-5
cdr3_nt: TGTGCCAGCTCACACCCGGGGCTAGCCCAAGAGACCCAGTACTTC
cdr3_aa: CASSHPGLAQETQYF

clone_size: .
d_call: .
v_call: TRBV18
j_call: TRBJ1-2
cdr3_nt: TGTGCCAGCTCACCACCGGGCGAGAATAACTATGGCTACACCTTC
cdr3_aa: CASSPPGENNYGYTF

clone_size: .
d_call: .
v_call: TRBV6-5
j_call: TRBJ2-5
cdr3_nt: TGTGCCAGCAGAGCCCCGGGAGAGACCCAGTACTTC
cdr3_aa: CASRAPGETQYF

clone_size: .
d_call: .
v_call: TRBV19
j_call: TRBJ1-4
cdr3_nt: TGTGCCGTCCTGGGTTTTGAGGAAAAACTGTTTTTT
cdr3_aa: CAVLGFEEKLFF

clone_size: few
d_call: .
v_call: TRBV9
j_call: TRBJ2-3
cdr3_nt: TGTGCCAGCAGCGTAGAGGTAGGGGGGGATACGCAGTATTTT
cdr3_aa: CASSVEVGGDTQYF

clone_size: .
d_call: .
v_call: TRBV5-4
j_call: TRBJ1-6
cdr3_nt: TGTGCCAGCAGCTTAGCGAACAGATTTTCACCCCTCCACTTT
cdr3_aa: CASSLANRFSPLHF